The 5 T cell receptor beta chains below all came from one sample that was sequenced in a study of blood T cell repertoires in COVID-19. Assay used: immunoSEQ multiplex PCR; TCRdb lists only in-frame clones, some missing. The sample has about 370,000 clones; approximately 90% are singletons. The sample consisted of PBMCs or T cells enriched from blood (not recorded which). The receptors stem from a young man who had recovered from COVID-19.

The chain links TRBV12-3 or TRBV12-4 to TRBJ1-1; D is unresolved. The length of the CDR3 is 11 residues. V was shortened by 5 bases and J by 6 bases, with 7 bases between the two germline ends. The CDR3 region is CASSAHSEAFF. The CDR3, as DNA: TGTGCCAGCAGTGCACATTCTGAAGCTTTCTTT.

This chain links TRBV7-3 with TRBJ2-2; 7 bases are shared with TRBD2. The CDR3 is 12 amino acids. CDR1 is SGHTA, CDR2 FQGTGA, per germline. After removal of 5 bases from V and 6 bases from J, the junction contained 0 bases not matched to a gene. For the CDR3, the DNA is TGTGCCAGCAGCGCGGGAGCCGGGGAGCTGTTTTTT. It codes for CASSAGAGELFF.

V usage is TRBV3-1 (or the pseudogene TRBV3-2) and J usage is TRBJ1-1; perhaps TRBD1 as D (6 bases). V gave up 0 bases and J gave up 13 bases, with 12 bases separating them. Germline loops: CDR1 LGHDT, CDR2 YNNKEL (reference sequence). The CDR3 contains 12 residues. The CDR3 loop reads CASSQDGKGDFF. CDR3 coding DNA: TGTGCCAGCAGCCAAGATGGGAAGGGGGATTTCTTT.

V gene TRBV12-3 or TRBV12-4 combines with J gene TRBJ2-5; 7 bases line up with TRBD2. After removal of 6 bases from V and 3 bases from J, the junction contained 4 bases not matched to a gene. The CDR3 sequence is 13 residues long. CDR3 nucleotide sequence: TGTGCCAGCAGATTCAGCGGGGAAGAGACCCAGTACTTC. It codes for CASRFSGEETQYF.

The CDR3 DNA reads as TGTGCCAGCAGTTCGCCGGGACAGGGGAGCGGAAACACCATATATTTT. Protein sequence: CASSSPGQGSGNTIYF. The rearrangement links TRBV6-5 to TRBJ1-3; TRBD1 matches at 10 bases. The V segment lost 4 bases and the J segment 4 bases; nucleotides outside the gene matches: 7. The CDR3 is 16 residues long. Per the germline V gene, CDR1 is MNHEY and CDR2 is SVGAGI.